Here is one TCR beta chain with its context. This record belongs to a study of blood T cells in healthy people across ages. The use of a sample-barcoded 5' primer and a J-beta primer mix characterized a second PCR of roughly 7 to 12 cycles. TCRdb independently ran MiXCR on the 5' RACE reads; one entry per CDR3 protein. The repertoire holds over 950,000 distinct CDR3 sequences, with 35% to 40% as singletons. This CDR3 is built from 14 residues. Trimming cost V 4 bases and J 0 bases, with 9 bases left between them. Per the germline V gene, CDR1 is LGHNA and CDR2 is YNFKEQ. The chain joins TRBV4-2 to TRBJ2-5; D is possibly TRBD2 (5 bases). The sample taken for sequencing was blood. This sequence originates from a young man in good health. CDR3 protein: CASSRETNQETQYF. CDR3 bases: TGTGCCAGCAGCCGGGAGACTAACCAAGAGACCCAGTACTTC.